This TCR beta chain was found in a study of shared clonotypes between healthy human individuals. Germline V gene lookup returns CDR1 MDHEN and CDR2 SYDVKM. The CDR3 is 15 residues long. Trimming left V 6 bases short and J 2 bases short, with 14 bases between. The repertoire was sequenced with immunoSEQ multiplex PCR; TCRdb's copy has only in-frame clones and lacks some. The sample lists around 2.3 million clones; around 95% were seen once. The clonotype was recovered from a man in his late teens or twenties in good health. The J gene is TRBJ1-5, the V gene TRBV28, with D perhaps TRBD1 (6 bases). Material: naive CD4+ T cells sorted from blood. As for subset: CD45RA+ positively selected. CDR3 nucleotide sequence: TGTGCCAGCAGGGTCCCAGGGGCGGGCAATCAGCCCCAGCATTTT. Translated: CASRVPGAGNQPQHF.